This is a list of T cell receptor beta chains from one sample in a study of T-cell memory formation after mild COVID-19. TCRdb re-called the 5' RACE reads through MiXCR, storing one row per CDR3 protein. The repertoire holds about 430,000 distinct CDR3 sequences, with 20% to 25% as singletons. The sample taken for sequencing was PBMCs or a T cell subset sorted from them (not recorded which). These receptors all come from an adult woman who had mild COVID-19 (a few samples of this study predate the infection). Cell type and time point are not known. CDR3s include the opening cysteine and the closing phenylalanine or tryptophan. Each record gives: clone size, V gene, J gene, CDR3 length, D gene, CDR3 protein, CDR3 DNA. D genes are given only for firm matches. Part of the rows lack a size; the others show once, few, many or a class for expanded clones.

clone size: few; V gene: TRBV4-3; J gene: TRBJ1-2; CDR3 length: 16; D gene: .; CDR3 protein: CASRNVGNRNNYGYTF; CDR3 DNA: TGCGCCAGCAGAAACGTTGGGAACAGAAATAACTATGGCTACACCTTC
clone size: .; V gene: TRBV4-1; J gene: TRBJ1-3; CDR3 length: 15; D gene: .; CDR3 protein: CASSQDDGSGNTIYF; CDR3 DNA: TGCGCCAGCAGCCAAGATGACGGTTCGGGAAACACCATATATTTT
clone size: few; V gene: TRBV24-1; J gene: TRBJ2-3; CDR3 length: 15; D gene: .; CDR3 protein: CATSDLAGGGDTQYF; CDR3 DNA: TGTGCCACCAGTGATCTGGCCGGTGGGGGAGATACGCAGTATTTT
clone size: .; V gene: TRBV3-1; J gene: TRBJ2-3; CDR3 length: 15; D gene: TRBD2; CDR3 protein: CASSPTQRGTDTQYF; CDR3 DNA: TGTGCCAGCAGCCCTACCCAGCGGGGGACAGATACGCAGTATTTT
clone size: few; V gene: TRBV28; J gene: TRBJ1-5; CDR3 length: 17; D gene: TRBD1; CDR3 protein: CASSPPGTVGSNQPQHF; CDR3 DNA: TGTGCCAGCAGTCCTCCCGGGACAGTAGGAAGCAATCAGCCCCAGCATTTT
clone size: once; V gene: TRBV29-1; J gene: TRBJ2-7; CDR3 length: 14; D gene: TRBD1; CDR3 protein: CSVVVRGYSYEQYF; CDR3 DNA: TGCAGCGTTGTAGTCAGGGGGTATTCCTACGAGCAGTACTTC
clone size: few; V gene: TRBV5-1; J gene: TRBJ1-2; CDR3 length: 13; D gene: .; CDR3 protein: CASSLRSSYGYTF; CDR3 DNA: TGCGCCAGCAGCCTACGGTCCAGCTATGGCTACACCTTC
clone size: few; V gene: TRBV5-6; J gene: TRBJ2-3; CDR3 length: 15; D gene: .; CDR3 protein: CASSLGLVNTDTQYF; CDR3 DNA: TGTGCCAGCAGCTTGGGACTAGTCAACACAGATACGCAGTATTTT
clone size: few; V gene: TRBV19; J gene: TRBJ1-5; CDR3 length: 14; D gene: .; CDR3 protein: CASSAQGVGQPQHF; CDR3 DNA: TGTGCCAGTTCGGCACAGGGCGTCGGGCAGCCCCAGCATTTT
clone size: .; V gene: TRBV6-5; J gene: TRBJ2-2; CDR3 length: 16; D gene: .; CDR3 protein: CASSSRQGGGTGELFF; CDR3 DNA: TGTGCCAGCAGTTCCCGCCAGGGAGGAGGCACCGGGGAGCTGTTTTTT
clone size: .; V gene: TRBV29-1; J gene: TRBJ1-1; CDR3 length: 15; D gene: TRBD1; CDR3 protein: CSVMGTGATYTEAFF; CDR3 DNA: TGCAGCGTTATGGGGACAGGGGCGACCTACACTGAAGCTTTCTTT
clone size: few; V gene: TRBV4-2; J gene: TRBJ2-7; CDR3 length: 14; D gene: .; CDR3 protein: CASSQDPGAGEQYF; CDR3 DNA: TGTGCCAGCAGCCAAGATCCGGGGGCCGGCGAGCAGTACTTC
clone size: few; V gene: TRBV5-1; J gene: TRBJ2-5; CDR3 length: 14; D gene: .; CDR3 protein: CASSSGAGYETQYF; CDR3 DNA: TGCGCCAGCAGCTCGGGCGCAGGGTACGAGACCCAGTACTTC
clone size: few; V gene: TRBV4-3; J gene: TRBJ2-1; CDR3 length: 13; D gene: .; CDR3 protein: CASSEGTRNEQFF; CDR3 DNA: TGCGCCAGCAGCGAAGGGACCCGCAATGAGCAGTTCTTC
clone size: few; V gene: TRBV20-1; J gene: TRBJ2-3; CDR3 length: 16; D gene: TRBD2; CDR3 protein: CSASKGTSTSTDTQYF; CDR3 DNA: TGCAGTGCTAGCAAAGGGACTAGTACTAGCACAGATACGCAGTATTTT
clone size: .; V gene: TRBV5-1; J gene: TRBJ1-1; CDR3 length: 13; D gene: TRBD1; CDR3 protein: CASSSTGETEAFF; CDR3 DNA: TGCGCCAGCAGTTCGACAGGGGAGACTGAAGCTTTCTTT
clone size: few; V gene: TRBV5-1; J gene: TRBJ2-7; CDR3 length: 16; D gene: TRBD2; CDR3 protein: CASSELAGVRSYEQYF; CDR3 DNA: TGCGCCAGCAGCGAACTAGCGGGAGTCCGCTCCTACGAGCAGTACTTC
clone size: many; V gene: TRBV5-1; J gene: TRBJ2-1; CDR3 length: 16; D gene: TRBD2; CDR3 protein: CASSLGGTSGYNEQFF; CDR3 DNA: TGCGCCAGCAGCTTGGGCGGGACTAGCGGTTACAATGAGCAGTTCTTC
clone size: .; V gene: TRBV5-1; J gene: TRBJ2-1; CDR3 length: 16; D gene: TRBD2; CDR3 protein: CASSLEGTSGYNEQFF; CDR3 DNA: TGCGCCAGCAGCTTGGAAGGGACTAGCGGATACAATGAGCAGTTCTTC
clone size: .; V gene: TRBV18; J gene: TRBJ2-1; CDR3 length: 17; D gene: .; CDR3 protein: CASSRNPQVFVIDEQFF; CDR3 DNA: TGTGCCAGCTCGCGGAATCCACAGGTATTTGTGATCGATGAGCAGTTCTTC
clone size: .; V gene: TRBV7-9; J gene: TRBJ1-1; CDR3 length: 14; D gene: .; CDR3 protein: CASSRKGDYTEAFF; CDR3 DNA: TGTGCCAGCAGCCGAAAAGGGGACTACACTGAAGCTTTCTTT
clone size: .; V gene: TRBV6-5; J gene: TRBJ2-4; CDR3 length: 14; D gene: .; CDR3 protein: CASSSDPAKNIQYF; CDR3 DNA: TGTGCCAGCAGTTCCGACCCAGCCAAAAACATTCAGTACTTC
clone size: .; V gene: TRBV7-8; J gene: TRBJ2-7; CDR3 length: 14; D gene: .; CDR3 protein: CASSRSDSPSEQYF; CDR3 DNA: TGTGCCAGCAGCCGATCGGACTCGCCGAGTGAGCAGTACTTC
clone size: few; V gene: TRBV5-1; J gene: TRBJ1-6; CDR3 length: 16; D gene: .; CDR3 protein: CASSLGWTSGNSPLHF; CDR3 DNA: TGCGCCAGCAGCTTGGGTTGGACCTCGGGTAATTCACCCCTCCACTTT
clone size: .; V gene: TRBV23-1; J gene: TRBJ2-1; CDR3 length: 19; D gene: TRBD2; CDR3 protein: CASSHPGVEGLRAYNEQFF; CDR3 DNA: TGCGCCAGCAGTCATCCCGGAGTCGAGGGACTACGGGCCTACAATGAGCAGTTCTTC
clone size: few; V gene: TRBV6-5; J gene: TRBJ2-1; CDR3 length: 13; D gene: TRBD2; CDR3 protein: CAGASAGGLEQFF; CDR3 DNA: TGTGCCGGAGCTAGCGCGGGGGGGCTTGAGCAGTTCTTC
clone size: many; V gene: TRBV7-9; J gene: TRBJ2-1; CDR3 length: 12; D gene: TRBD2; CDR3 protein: CASSYRAGAQFF; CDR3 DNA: TGTGCCAGCAGCTACCGAGCGGGAGCCCAGTTCTTC
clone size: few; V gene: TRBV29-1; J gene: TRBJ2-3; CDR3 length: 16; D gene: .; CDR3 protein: CSATDSTSPVTDTQYF; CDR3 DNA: TGCAGCGCCACGGATTCGACTTCTCCCGTCACAGATACGCAGTATTTT
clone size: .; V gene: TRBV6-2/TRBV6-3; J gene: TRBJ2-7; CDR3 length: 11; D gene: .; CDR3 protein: CASGQTYEQYF; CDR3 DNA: TGTGCCAGCGGACAGACCTACGAGCAGTACTTC
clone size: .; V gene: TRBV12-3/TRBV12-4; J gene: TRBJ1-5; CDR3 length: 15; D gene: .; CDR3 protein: CASSLEGVSNQPQHF; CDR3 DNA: TGTGCCAGCAGTTTAGAGGGGGTTAGTAATCAGCCCCAGCATTTT
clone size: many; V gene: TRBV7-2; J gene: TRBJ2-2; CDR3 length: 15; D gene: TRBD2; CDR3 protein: CASSLVGTKGGELFF; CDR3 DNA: TGTGCCAGCAGCTTAGTTGGGACTAAGGGCGGGGAGCTGTTTTTT
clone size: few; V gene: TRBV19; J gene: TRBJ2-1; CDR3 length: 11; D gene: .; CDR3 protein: CASRLASIQFF; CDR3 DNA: TGTGCCAGTCGTCTAGCATCCATTCAGTTCTTC
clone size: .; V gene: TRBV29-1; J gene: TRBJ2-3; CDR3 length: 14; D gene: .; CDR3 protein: CSVEDSPSTDTQYF; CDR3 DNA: TGCAGCGTTGAAGACAGCCCTAGCACAGATACGCAGTATTTT
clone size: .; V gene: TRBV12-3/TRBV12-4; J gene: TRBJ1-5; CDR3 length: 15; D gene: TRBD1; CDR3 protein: CASSLGTGSNQPQHF; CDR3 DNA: TGTGCCAGCAGTTTAGGGACAGGGAGCAATCAGCCCCAGCATTTT
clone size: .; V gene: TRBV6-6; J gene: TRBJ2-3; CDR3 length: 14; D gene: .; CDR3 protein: CASSTGPRTDTQYF; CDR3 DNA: TGTGCCAGCAGCACCGGGCCTCGCACAGATACGCAGTATTTT
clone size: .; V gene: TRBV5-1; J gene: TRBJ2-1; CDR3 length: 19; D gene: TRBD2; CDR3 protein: CASSLVDSGGRSSYNEQFF; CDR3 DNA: TGCGCCAGCAGCTTGGTGGATAGCGGGGGGCGCTCGTCCTACAATGAGCAGTTCTTC
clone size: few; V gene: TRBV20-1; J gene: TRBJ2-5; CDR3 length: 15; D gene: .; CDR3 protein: CSARDRWGFQETQYF; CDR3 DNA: TGCAGTGCTAGAGATCGGTGGGGATTCCAAGAGACCCAGTACTTC
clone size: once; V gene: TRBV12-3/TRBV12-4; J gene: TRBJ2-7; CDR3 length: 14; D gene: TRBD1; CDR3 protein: CASSLQQGAGEQYF; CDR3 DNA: TGTGCCAGCAGTTTACAACAGGGGGCTGGGGAGCAGTACTTC
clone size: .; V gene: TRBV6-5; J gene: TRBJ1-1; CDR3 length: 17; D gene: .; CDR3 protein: CASINTPGYLMNTEAFF; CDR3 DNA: TGTGCCAGCATTAATACCCCAGGGTACCTCATGAACACTGAAGCTTTCTTT
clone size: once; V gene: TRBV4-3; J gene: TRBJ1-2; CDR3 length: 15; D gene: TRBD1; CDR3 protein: CASSQSGTGVDGYTF; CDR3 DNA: TGCGCCAGCAGCCAGTCCGGGACAGGGGTTGATGGCTACACCTTC
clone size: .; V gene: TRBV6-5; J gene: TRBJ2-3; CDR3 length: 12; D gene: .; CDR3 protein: CASSRTGDTQYF; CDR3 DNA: TGTGCCAGCAGCCGGACTGGGGATACGCAGTATTTT
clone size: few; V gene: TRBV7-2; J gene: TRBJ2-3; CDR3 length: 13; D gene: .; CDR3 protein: CASSTGVSGTQYF; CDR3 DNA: TGTGCCAGCAGCACGGGGGTCTCGGGTACGCAGTATTTT
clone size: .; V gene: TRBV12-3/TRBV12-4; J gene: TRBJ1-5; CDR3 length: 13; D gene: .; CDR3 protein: CASSPLGPGAQHF; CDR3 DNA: TGTGCCAGCAGTCCCTTGGGGCCGGGGGCCCAGCATTTT
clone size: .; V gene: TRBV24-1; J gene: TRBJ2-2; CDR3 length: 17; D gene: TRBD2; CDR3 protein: CATSDPRLAANTGELFF; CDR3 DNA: TGTGCCACCAGTGATCCGAGACTAGCGGCAAACACCGGGGAGCTGTTTTTT
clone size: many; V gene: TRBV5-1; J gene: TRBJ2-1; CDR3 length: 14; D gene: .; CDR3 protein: CASSNPRGYNEQFF; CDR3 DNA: TGCGCCAGCAGCAACCCTAGGGGGTACAATGAGCAGTTCTTC
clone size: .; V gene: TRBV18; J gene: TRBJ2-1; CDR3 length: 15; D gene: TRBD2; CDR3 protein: CASSPGLAEYNEQFF; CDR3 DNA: TGTGCCAGCTCTCCGGGACTAGCGGAGTACAATGAGCAGTTCTTC
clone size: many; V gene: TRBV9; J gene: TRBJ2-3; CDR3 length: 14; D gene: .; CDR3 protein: CASSVGDSTDTQYF; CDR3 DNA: TGTGCCAGCAGCGTGGGAGATAGCACAGATACGCAGTATTTT
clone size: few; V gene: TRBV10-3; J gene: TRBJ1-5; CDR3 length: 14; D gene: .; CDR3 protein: CAISSLTGNQPQHF; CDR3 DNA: TGTGCCATCAGTTCCTTGACAGGAAATCAGCCCCAGCATTTT
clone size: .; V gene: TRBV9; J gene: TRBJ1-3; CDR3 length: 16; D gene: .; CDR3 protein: CASSARQVYSGNTIYF; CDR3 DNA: TGTGCCAGCAGCGCTAGACAGGTCTACTCTGGAAACACCATATATTTT
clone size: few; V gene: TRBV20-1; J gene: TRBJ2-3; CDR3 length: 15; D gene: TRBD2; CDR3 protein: CSARDASGSADTQYF; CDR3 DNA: TGCAGTGCTAGAGATGCCAGCGGGAGTGCAGATACGCAGTATTTT
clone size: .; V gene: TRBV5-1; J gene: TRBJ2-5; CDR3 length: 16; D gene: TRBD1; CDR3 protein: CASSPGQGIAVETQYF; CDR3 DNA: TGCGCCAGCAGCCCCGGACAGGGGATCGCGGTGGAGACCCAGTACTTC
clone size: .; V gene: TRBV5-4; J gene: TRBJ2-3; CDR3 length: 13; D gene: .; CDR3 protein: CASSLPGVSRQYF; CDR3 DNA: TGTGCCAGCAGCTTACCAGGAGTATCACGGCAGTATTTT
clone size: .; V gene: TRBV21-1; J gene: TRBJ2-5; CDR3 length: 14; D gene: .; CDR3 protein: CASSYGRYQETQYF; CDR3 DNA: TGTGCCAGCAGCTACGGACGGTACCAAGAGACCCAGTACTTC